Listed below are T cell receptor beta chains from one sample, sequenced in a study of brain T cells in children with intractable seizures. Data came from immunoSEQ multiplex PCR; TCRdb stores just in-frame clones and leaves some out. The sample comprises hundreds of thousands of clones, over 90% of which are singletons, and 5% to 7% rests with the top ten. The material sequenced was peripheral blood, taken approximately 5 months after surgery. Source of these receptors: a boy under three years old with tuberous sclerosis and intractable seizures. Each CDR3 is given with its conserved first and last residue. Each record gives: V gene, clone size, D gene, J gene, CDR3 length, CDR3 protein, CDR3 DNA. The D gene is left open where the match is weak. Not all rows give a size; the values are once, few, many and, for expanded clones, a class.

V gene: TRBV6-5
clone size: .
D gene: TRBD1
J gene: TRBJ2-7
CDR3 length: 11
CDR3 protein: CATTGAHEQYF
CDR3 DNA: TGTGCCACGACAGGGGCCCACGAGCAGTACTTC

V gene: TRBV4-2
clone size: .
D gene: TRBD2
J gene: TRBJ2-7
CDR3 length: 14
CDR3 protein: CASSQRTSVDEQYF
CDR3 DNA: TGTGCCAGCAGCCAGAGGACTAGCGTAGACGAGCAGTACTTC

V gene: TRBV19
clone size: .
D gene: .
J gene: TRBJ2-3
CDR3 length: 12
CDR3 protein: CASSIGTDTQYF
CDR3 DNA: TGTGCCAGTAGTATAGGCACAGATACGCAGTATTTT

V gene: TRBV10-3
clone size: .
D gene: TRBD1
J gene: TRBJ2-7
CDR3 length: 13
CDR3 protein: CAVRQGSSYEQYF
CDR3 DNA: TGTGCCGTCAGACAGGGGAGCTCCTACGAGCAGTACTTC

V gene: TRBV19
clone size: .
D gene: .
J gene: TRBJ1-4
CDR3 length: 15
CDR3 protein: CASSIVSGFNEKLFF
CDR3 DNA: TGTGCCAGTAGTATAGTGAGTGGCTTTAATGAAAAACTGTTTTTT

V gene: TRBV3-1/TRBV3-2
clone size: .
D gene: TRBD2
J gene: TRBJ2-5
CDR3 length: 15
CDR3 protein: CASSQETSGRGGQYF
CDR3 DNA: TGTGCCAGCAGCCAGGAAACTAGCGGGAGGGGAGGCCAGTACTTC

V gene: TRBV28
clone size: .
D gene: TRBD2
J gene: TRBJ2-1
CDR3 length: 17
CDR3 protein: CASSLGRLAGGHNEQFF
CDR3 DNA: TGTGCCAGCAGTTTAGGAAGACTAGCGGGAGGGCACAATGAGCAGTTCTTC

V gene: TRBV9
clone size: once
D gene: TRBD1
J gene: TRBJ1-1
CDR3 length: 17
CDR3 protein: CASSVGRGTGKNTEAFF
CDR3 DNA: TGTGCCAGCAGCGTAGGTAGGGGGACAGGGAAGAACACTGAAGCTTTCTTT

V gene: TRBV5-1
clone size: .
D gene: .
J gene: TRBJ2-5
CDR3 length: 14
CDR3 protein: CASSLVISGETQYF
CDR3 DNA: TGCGCCAGCAGCTTGGTCATTAGCGGAGAGACCCAGTACTTC

V gene: TRBV10-2
clone size: .
D gene: .
J gene: TRBJ2-3
CDR3 length: 11
CDR3 protein: CASSESYTQYF
CDR3 DNA: TGCGCCAGCAGTGAATCGTATACGCAGTATTTT

V gene: TRBV2
clone size: .
D gene: TRBD1
J gene: TRBJ1-4
CDR3 length: 15
CDR3 protein: CASSELGQLNEKLFF
CDR3 DNA: TGTGCCAGCAGTGAACTGGGACAGCTTAATGAAAAACTGTTTTTT

V gene: TRBV3-1/TRBV3-2
clone size: .
D gene: TRBD1
J gene: TRBJ2-5
CDR3 length: 15
CDR3 protein: CASRTGGILEETQYF
CDR3 DNA: TGTGCCAGCAGGACAGGGGGCATATTGGAGGAGACCCAGTACTTC

V gene: TRBV19
clone size: .
D gene: TRBD1
J gene: TRBJ1-2
CDR3 length: 14
CDR3 protein: CASKVEHRGYGYTF
CDR3 DNA: TGTGCCAGTAAGGTTGAGCACAGGGGCTATGGCTACACCTTC

V gene: TRBV3-1/TRBV3-2
clone size: .
D gene: TRBD1
J gene: TRBJ1-3
CDR3 length: 15
CDR3 protein: CASSYRGTSGNTIYF
CDR3 DNA: TGTGCCAGCAGTTACAGGGGGACAAGTGGAAACACCATATATTTT

V gene: TRBV11-2
clone size: .
D gene: TRBD1
J gene: TRBJ1-2
CDR3 length: 13
CDR3 protein: CASSSTGGDGYTF
CDR3 DNA: TGTGCCAGCAGCTCGACAGGGGGTGATGGCTACACCTTC

V gene: TRBV3-1/TRBV3-2
clone size: once
D gene: .
J gene: TRBJ1-1
CDR3 length: 15
CDR3 protein: CASSPMVSGTDEAFF
CDR3 DNA: TGTGCCAGCAGCCCTATGGTTTCTGGTACGGATGAAGCTTTCTTT

V gene: TRBV7-9
clone size: .
D gene: .
J gene: TRBJ1-1
CDR3 length: 12
CDR3 protein: CASSLSVHEAFF
CDR3 DNA: TGTGCCAGCAGCTTATCGGTCCACGAAGCTTTCTTT

V gene: TRBV6-5
clone size: few
D gene: TRBD1
J gene: TRBJ1-1
CDR3 length: 11
CDR3 protein: CASRGQGKAFF
CDR3 DNA: TGTGCCAGCAGAGGACAGGGAAAAGCTTTCTTT

V gene: TRBV27
clone size: .
D gene: TRBD1
J gene: TRBJ1-5
CDR3 length: 18
CDR3 protein: CASSSRKITGTGRQPQHF
CDR3 DNA: TGTGCCAGCAGTTCCCGCAAAATCACCGGGACAGGGCGACAGCCCCAGCATTTT

V gene: TRBV18
clone size: .
D gene: TRBD1
J gene: TRBJ2-5
CDR3 length: 17
CDR3 protein: CASSPPRGTGREETQYF
CDR3 DNA: TGTGCCAGCTCACCACCGCGAGGGACAGGGCGAGAGGAGACCCAGTACTTC

V gene: TRBV7-9
clone size: .
D gene: .
J gene: TRBJ1-5
CDR3 length: 12
CDR3 protein: CASSPENQPQHF
CDR3 DNA: TGTGCCAGCAGCCCTGAAAATCAGCCCCAGCATTTT

V gene: TRBV10-3
clone size: .
D gene: .
J gene: TRBJ1-4
CDR3 length: 14
CDR3 protein: CAISKGAGNEKLFF
CDR3 DNA: TGTGCCATCAGTAAGGGAGCGGGTAATGAAAAACTGTTTTTT

V gene: TRBV24-1
clone size: .
D gene: .
J gene: TRBJ1-5
CDR3 length: 13
CDR3 protein: CATSASENQPQHF
CDR3 DNA: TGTGCCACCAGTGCGTCAGAAAATCAGCCCCAGCATTTT

V gene: TRBV7-3
clone size: .
D gene: TRBD2
J gene: TRBJ2-3
CDR3 length: 19
CDR3 protein: CASSPTGGLSGGAPDTQYF
CDR3 DNA: TGTGCCAGCAGCCCTACGGGGGGCCTCTCGGGGGGGGCCCCAGATACGCAGTATTTT

V gene: TRBV7-6
clone size: .
D gene: .
J gene: TRBJ1-1
CDR3 length: 15
CDR3 protein: CASSLGRGRDSEAFF
CDR3 DNA: TGTGCCAGCAGCTTAGGCAGAGGGAGGGATTCTGAAGCTTTCTTT

V gene: TRBV6-1
clone size: .
D gene: TRBD1
J gene: TRBJ1-2
CDR3 length: 14
CDR3 protein: CASSEVTGAEGYTF
CDR3 DNA: TGTGCCAGCAGTGAGGTGACAGGGGCTGAGGGCTACACCTTC

V gene: TRBV14
clone size: .
D gene: .
J gene: TRBJ2-1
CDR3 length: 16
CDR3 protein: CASSLQNSLNYNEQFF
CDR3 DNA: TGTGCCAGCAGCCTCCAAAACTCACTCAATTACAATGAGCAGTTCTTC

V gene: TRBV6-5
clone size: .
D gene: .
J gene: TRBJ2-5
CDR3 length: 13
CDR3 protein: CASSRGARETQYF
CDR3 DNA: TGTGCCAGCAGCCGGGGGGCCCGGGAGACCCAGTACTTC

V gene: TRBV5-4
clone size: once
D gene: .
J gene: TRBJ1-1
CDR3 length: 15
CDR3 protein: CASSVGEAGNTEAFF
CDR3 DNA: TGTGCCAGCTCCGTGGGGGAGGCCGGGAACACTGAAGCTTTCTTT

V gene: TRBV5-1
clone size: .
D gene: .
J gene: TRBJ2-5
CDR3 length: 15
CDR3 protein: CASSLVRTAQETQYF
CDR3 DNA: TGCGCCAGCAGCTTGGTTCGGACAGCTCAAGAGACCCAGTACTTC

V gene: TRBV7-9
clone size: .
D gene: .
J gene: TRBJ2-5
CDR3 length: 15
CDR3 protein: CASSRESGFGETQYF
CDR3 DNA: TGTGCCAGCAGCCGAGAGTCGGGGTTTGGGGAGACCCAGTACTTC

V gene: TRBV12-3/TRBV12-4
clone size: .
D gene: .
J gene: TRBJ1-1
CDR3 length: 12
CDR3 protein: CASSFPGTVAFF
CDR3 DNA: TGTGCCAGCAGTTTTCCCGGGACGGTGGCTTTCTTT

V gene: TRBV19
clone size: .
D gene: TRBD2
J gene: TRBJ2-7
CDR3 length: 18
CDR3 protein: CASSTTSGSLLRSYEQYF
CDR3 DNA: TGTGCCAGTAGTACAACTAGCGGGAGTCTTCTCCGCTCCTACGAGCAGTACTTC

V gene: TRBV5-1
clone size: once
D gene: .
J gene: TRBJ2-1
CDR3 length: 11
CDR3 protein: CAREQGSEQFF
CDR3 DNA: TGCGCCAGGGAACAGGGTAGTGAGCAGTTCTTC

V gene: TRBV5-1
clone size: .
D gene: TRBD2
J gene: TRBJ2-7
CDR3 length: 14
CDR3 protein: CASSSGLAAYEQYF
CDR3 DNA: TGCGCCAGCAGCTCGGGACTAGCGGCCTACGAGCAGTACTTC

V gene: TRBV30
clone size: .
D gene: TRBD2
J gene: TRBJ2-3
CDR3 length: 15
CDR3 protein: CAWSGLGLLTDTQYF
CDR3 DNA: TGTGCCTGGAGTGGTTTGGGACTACTCACAGATACGCAGTATTTT

V gene: TRBV30
clone size: .
D gene: TRBD1
J gene: TRBJ1-6
CDR3 length: 17
CDR3 protein: CAWSDGQGDSYNSPLHF
CDR3 DNA: TGTGCCTGGAGTGACGGACAGGGGGACTCCTATAATTCACCCCTCCACTTT

V gene: TRBV11-2
clone size: .
D gene: .
J gene: TRBJ2-7
CDR3 length: 14
CDR3 protein: CASSFPNIPYEQYF
CDR3 DNA: TGTGCCAGCAGCTTCCCTAACATTCCCTACGAGCAGTACTTC

V gene: TRBV19
clone size: .
D gene: TRBD2
J gene: TRBJ2-1
CDR3 length: 13
CDR3 protein: CASSGSGDNEQFF
CDR3 DNA: TGTGCCAGTAGTGGTAGCGGGGACAATGAGCAGTTCTTC

V gene: TRBV5-1
clone size: .
D gene: .
J gene: TRBJ1-6
CDR3 length: 14
CDR3 protein: CASSLGYGKASLHF
CDR3 DNA: TGCGCCAGCAGCTTGGGATATGGTAAGGCATCCCTCCACTTT

V gene: TRBV9
clone size: .
D gene: .
J gene: TRBJ2-1
CDR3 length: 12
CDR3 protein: CASSVVWEEQFF
CDR3 DNA: TGTGCCAGCAGCGTAGTGTGGGAGGAGCAGTTCTTC

V gene: TRBV7-9
clone size: .
D gene: .
J gene: TRBJ1-2
CDR3 length: 16
CDR3 protein: CASSSPGSRLDYGYTF
CDR3 DNA: TGTGCCAGCAGCTCTCCGGGATCTAGGCTAGACTATGGCTACACCTTC

V gene: TRBV7-9
clone size: .
D gene: .
J gene: TRBJ1-1
CDR3 length: 15
CDR3 protein: CASSLSAGGRTEAFF
CDR3 DNA: TGTGCCAGCAGCTTAAGCGCCGGGGGTCGGACTGAAGCTTTCTTT